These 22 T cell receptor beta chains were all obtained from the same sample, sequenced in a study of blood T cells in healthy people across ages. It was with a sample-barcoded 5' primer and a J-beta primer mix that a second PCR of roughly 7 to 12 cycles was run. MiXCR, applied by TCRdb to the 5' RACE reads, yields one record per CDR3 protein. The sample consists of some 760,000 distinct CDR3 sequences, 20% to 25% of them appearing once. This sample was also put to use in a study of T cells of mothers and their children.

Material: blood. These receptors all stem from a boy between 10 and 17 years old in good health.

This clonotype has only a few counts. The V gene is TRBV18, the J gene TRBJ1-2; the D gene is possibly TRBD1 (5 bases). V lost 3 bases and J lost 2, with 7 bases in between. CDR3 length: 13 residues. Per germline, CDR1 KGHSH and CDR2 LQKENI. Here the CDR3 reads CASSPEGNYGYTF. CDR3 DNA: TGTGCCAGCTCACCGGAGGGGAACTATGGCTACACCTTC.

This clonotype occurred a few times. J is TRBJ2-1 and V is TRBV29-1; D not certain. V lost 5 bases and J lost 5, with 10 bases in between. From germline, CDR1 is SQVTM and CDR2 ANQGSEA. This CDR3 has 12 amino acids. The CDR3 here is CSVQSFDNEQFF. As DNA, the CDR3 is TGCAGCGTTCAGAGTTTTGACAATGAGCAGTTCTTC.

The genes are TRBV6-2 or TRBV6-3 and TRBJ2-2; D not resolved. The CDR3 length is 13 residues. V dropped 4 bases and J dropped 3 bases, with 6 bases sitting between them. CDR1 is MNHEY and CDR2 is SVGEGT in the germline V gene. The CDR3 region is CASSFSDTGELFF. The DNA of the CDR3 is TGTGCCAGCAGTTTTTCGGACACCGGGGAGCTGTTTTTT.

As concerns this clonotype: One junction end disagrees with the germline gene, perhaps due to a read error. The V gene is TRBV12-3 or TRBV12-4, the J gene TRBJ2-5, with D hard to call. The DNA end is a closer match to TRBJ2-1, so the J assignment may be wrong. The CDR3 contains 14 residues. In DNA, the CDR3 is TGTGCCAGCAGTTTTGGGCAGGCCTACAACGAGCAGTTCTTC. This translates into CASSFGQAYNEQFF.

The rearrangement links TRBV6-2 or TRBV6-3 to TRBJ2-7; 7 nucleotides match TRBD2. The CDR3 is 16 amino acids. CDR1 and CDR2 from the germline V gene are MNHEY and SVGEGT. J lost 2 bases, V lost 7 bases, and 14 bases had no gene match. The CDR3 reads CASTKGGLVGTYEQYF. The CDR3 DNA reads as TGTGCCAGCACCAAGGGCGGACTAGTGGGAACCTACGAGCAGTACTTC.

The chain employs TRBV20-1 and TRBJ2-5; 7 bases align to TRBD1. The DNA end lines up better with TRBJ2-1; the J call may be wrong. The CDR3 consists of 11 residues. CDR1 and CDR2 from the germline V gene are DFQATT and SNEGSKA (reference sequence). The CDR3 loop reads CSAYRGNEQFF. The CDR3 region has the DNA TGCAGTGCGTACAGGGGTAATGAGCAGTTCTTC.

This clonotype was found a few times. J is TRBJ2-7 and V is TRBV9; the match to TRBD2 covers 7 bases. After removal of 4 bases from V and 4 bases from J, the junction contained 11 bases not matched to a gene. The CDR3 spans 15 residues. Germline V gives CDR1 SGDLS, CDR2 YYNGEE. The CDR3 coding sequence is TGTGCCAGCAGCCCGCTTGTAAACGGGAGGTACGAGCAGTACTTC. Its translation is CASSPLVNGRYEQYF.

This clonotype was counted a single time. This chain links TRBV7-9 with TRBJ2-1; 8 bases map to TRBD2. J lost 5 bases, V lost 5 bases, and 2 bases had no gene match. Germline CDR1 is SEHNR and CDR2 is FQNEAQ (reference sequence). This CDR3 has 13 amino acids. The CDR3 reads CASSVRGDNEQFF. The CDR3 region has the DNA TGTGCCAGCAGCGTGCGGGGGGACAATGAGCAGTTCTTC.

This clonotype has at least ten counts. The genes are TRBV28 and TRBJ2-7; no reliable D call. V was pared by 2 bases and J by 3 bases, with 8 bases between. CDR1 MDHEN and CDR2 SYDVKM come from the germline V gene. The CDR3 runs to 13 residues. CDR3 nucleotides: TGTGCCAGCAGTTTAGCAGGCGTCTACGAGCAGTACTTC. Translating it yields CASSLAGVYEQYF.

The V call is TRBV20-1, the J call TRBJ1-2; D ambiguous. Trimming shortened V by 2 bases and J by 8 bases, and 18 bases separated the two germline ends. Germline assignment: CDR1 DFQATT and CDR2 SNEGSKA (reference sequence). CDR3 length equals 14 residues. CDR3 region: CSARTGVGKRGYTF. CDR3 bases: TGCAGTGCTAGAACGGGAGTGGGTAAAAGGGGCTACACCTTC.

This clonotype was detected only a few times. The CDR3 DNA follows: TGTGCCAGCTCACCAGACAGGGCTGGGGCCAACGTCCTGACTTTC. Amino acids: CASSPDRAGANVLTF. J is TRBJ2-6 and V is TRBV18; 7 nucleotides align to TRBD1. CDR1 is KGHSH, CDR2 LQKENI, per germline. V lost 2 bases and J lost 2; bases outside the gene matches: 0. CDR3 length: 15 amino acids.

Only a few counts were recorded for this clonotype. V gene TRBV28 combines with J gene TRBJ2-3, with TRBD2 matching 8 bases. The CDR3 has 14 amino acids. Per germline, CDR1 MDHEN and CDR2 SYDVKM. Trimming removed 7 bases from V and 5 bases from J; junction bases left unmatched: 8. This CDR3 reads CASITSGRRDTQYF. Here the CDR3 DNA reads TGTGCCAGCATCACGAGCGGGAGAAGAGATACGCAGTATTTT.

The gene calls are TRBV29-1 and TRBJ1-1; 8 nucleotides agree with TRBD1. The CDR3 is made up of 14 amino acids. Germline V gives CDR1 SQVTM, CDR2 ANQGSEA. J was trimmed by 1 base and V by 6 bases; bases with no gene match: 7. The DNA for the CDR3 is TGCAGCGTCCTTTACGGGACAGGGAACACTGAAGCTTTCTTT. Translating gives CSVLYGTGNTEAFF.

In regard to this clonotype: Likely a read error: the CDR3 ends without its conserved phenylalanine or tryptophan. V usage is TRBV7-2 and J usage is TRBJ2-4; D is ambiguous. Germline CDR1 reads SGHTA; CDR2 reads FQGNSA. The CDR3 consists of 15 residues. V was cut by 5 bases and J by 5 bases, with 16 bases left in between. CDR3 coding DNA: TGTGCCAGCAGCCCCACGGCATGGTCCCAAAACATTCAGTACCTC. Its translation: CASSPTAWSQNIQYL.

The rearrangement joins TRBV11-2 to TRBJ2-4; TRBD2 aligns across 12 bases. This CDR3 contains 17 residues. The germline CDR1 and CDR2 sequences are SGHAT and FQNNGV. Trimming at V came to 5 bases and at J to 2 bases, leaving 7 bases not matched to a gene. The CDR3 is CASSTRLAGETKNIQYF. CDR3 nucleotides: TGTGCCAGCAGCACCCGACTAGCGGGAGAAACCAAAAACATTCAGTACTTC.

CDR3 amino acids: CASSQGVRGEKETQYF. CDR3 in DNA: TGTGCCAGCAGCCAAGGGGTTCGCGGGGAGAAAGAGACCCAGTACTTC. The J gene is TRBJ2-5, the V gene TRBV4-2; weak D call: TRBD2 (6 bases). The germline V and J ends were trimmed by 1 base and 3 bases, with 15 bases remaining between them. Germline CDR1 is LGHNA and CDR2 is YNFKEQ. The CDR3 runs to 16 residues.

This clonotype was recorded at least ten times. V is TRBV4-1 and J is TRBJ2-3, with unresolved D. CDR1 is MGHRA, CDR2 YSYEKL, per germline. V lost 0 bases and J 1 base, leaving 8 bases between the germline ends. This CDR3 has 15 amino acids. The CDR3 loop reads CASSQDDGRTDTQYF. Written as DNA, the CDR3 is TGCGCCAGCAGCCAAGATGACGGGCGCACAGATACGCAGTATTTT.

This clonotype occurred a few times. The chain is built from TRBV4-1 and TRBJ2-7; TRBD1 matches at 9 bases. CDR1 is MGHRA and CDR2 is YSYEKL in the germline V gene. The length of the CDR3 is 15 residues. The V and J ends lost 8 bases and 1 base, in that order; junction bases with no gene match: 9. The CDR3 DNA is TGCGCCAGCGGAACGGGACAGGGTCCATCCTACGAGCAGTACTTC. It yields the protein CASGTGQGPSYEQYF.

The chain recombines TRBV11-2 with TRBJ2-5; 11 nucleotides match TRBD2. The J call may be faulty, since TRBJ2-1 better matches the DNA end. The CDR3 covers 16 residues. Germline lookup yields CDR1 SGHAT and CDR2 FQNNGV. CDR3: CASSFSLAGGVDEQFF. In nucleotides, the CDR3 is TGTGCCAGCAGCTTCTCGCTAGCGGGAGGAGTGGATGAGCAGTTCTTC.

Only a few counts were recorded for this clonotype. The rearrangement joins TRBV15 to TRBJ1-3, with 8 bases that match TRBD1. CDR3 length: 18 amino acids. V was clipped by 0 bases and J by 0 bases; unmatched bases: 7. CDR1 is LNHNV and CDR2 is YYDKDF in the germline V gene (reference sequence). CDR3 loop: CATSRDPVTGASGNTIYF. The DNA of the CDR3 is TGTGCCACCAGCAGAGATCCGGTGACAGGGGCCTCTGGAAACACCATATATTTT.

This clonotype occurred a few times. The CDR3 sequence is CASSRGKSGNTIYF. CDR3 sequence (DNA): TGTGCCAGCAGCCGAGGGAAATCTGGAAACACCATATATTTT. The chain joins TRBV7-2 to TRBJ1-3; no definite D call. The CDR3 extends over 14 amino acids. The V end lost 5 bases, the J end lost 1 base, and 9 bases lay between the germline ends. Germline-derived CDR1 and CDR2 are SGHTA and FQGNSA. Supplemented by reference TRBV7-2 and TRBJ1-3, the full variable domain reads GAGVSQSPSNKVTEKGKDVELRCDPISGHTALYWYRQSLGQGLEFLIYFQGNSAPDKSGLPSDRFSAERTGGSVSTLTIQRTQQEDSAVYLCASSRGKSGNTIYFGEGSWLTVV.

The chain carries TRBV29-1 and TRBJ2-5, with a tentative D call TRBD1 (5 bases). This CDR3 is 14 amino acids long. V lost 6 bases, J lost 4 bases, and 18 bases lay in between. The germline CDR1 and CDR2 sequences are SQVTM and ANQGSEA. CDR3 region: CSVARDSSGETQYF. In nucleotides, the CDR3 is TGCAGCGTGGCACGAGACAGTTCTGGAGAGACCCAGTACTTC.